This is a list of T cell receptor beta chains from one sample in a study of long-term antiretroviral therapy in people with HIV. The method was immunoSEQ multiplex PCR; TCRdb's version includes in-frame clones alone and lacks a portion of them. Of about 24,000 clones in the sample, 90% to 95% were seen once. The starting material was unsorted PBMCs, obtained about 5 years after starting antiretroviral therapy. The receptor set was obtained from a woman aged 45-59 years with HIV. Both conserved end residues are part of each CDR3. The D gene is left open where the match is weak. Rows give clone size only sometimes, using once, few, many, or a class for an expanded clone.

>TRBD2|.|TRBV9|TRBJ2-1
CASSPTGTSGYNEQFF
TGTGCCAGCAGCCCCACCGGGACTAGCGGATACAATGAGCAGTTCTTC
>TRBD1|.|TRBV2|TRBJ2-1
CASSEMGTGFSGANEQFF
TGTGCCAGCAGTGAAATGGGGACAGGGTTTAGCGGAGCAAATGAGCAGTTCTTC
>TRBD1|.|TRBV13|TRBJ2-3
CASSLVPVGQGVTDTQYF
TGTGCCAGCAGCTTAGTACCGGTGGGACAGGGAGTCACAGATACGCAGTATTTT
>.|.|TRBV6-6|TRBJ2-7
CASSKYSYEQYF
TGTGCCAGCAGTAAATACTCCTACGAGCAGTACTTC
>.|.|TRBV30|TRBJ1-3
CAYSDGGIKGNTIYF
TGTGCCTACTCAGATGGGGGCATAAAGGGAAACACCATATATTTT
>.|.|TRBV11-2|TRBJ1-1
CASSSKRHDYTEAFF
TGTGCCAGCAGCTCTAAAAGACACGACTACACTGAAGCTTTCTTT
>.|.|TRBV6-1|TRBJ2-3
CASTRQVSSTDTQYF
TGTGCCAGCACGAGACAGGTTTCTAGCACAGATACGCAGTATTTT
>.|.|TRBV28|TRBJ1-5
CASSYRDNSNQPQHF
TGTGCCAGCAGTTACCGGGACAATAGCAATCAGCCCCAGCATTTT
>TRBD2|.|TRBV4-1|TRBJ2-1
CASSQAEVRGGYNEQFF
TGCGCCAGCAGCCAAGCGGAGGTCCGCGGGGGTTACAATGAGCAGTTCTTC
>.|.|TRBV11-2|TRBJ1-3
CASSLEVPGNTIYF
TGTGCCAGCAGCTTAGAGGTCCCTGGAAACACCATATATTTT
>.|.|TRBV6-6|TRBJ1-3
CASIPGVVNTIYF
TGTGCCAGCATCCCAGGGGTCGTAAACACCATATATTTT
>.|.|TRBV7-9|TRBJ1-2
CASSLSYGPQMIGYTF
TGTGCCAGCAGCCTAAGTTATGGTCCCCAAATGATTGGCTACACCTTC
>.|once|TRBV5-1|TRBJ1-3
CASSFQAGEPGNTIYF
TGCGCCAGCAGCTTCCAGGCCGGGGAGCCTGGAAACACCATATATTTT
>TRBD1|.|TRBV25-1|TRBJ2-1
CASGQGVNEQFF
TGTGCCAGTGGACAGGGGGTCAATGAGCAGTTCTTC
>.|.|TRBV6-4|TRBJ2-1
CASSEEAGSYNEQFF
TGTGCCAGCAGTGAAGAAGCGGGTTCATACAATGAGCAGTTCTTC
>.|.|TRBV29-1|TRBJ2-3
CSGQGTTDTQYF
TGCAGCGGTCAGGGAACCACAGATACGCAGTATTTT
>TRBD1|.|TRBV5-1|TRBJ2-3
CASSQDRVADTQYF
TGCGCCAGCAGCCAGGACAGGGTGGCAGATACGCAGTATTTT
>.|.|TRBV18|TRBJ1-5
CASSPEHLGISQPQHF
TGTGCCAGCTCACCAGAGCACTTGGGGATTTCTCAGCCCCAGCATTTT
>.|.|TRBV6-5|TRBJ2-5
CASSYAGEGRSETQYF
TGTGCCAGCAGTTATGCCGGGGAAGGGAGGTCAGAGACCCAGTACTTC
>TRBD1|.|TRBV4-2|TRBJ2-7
CASSHPDREQYF
TGTGCCAGCAGCCACCCAGACAGGGAACAGTACTTC
>TRBD2|.|TRBV10-3|TRBJ2-1
CAISESLAGPGEQFF
TGTGCCATCAGTGAGTCTCTAGCGGGGCCGGGTGAGCAGTTCTTC
>.|.|TRBV7-8|TRBJ1-1
CASRTAQGNTEAFF
TGTGCCAGCAGAACCGCTCAGGGGAACACTGAAGCTTTCTTT
>TRBD1|.|TRBV9|TRBJ2-1
CASSVEGASYNEQFF
TGTGCCAGCAGCGTAGAGGGGGCCTCCTACAATGAGCAGTTCTTC
>.|.|TRBV13|TRBJ1-1
CASSFGEGEMNTEAFF
TGTGCCAGCAGCTTTGGGGAGGGGGAAATGAACACTGAAGCTTTCTTT
>TRBD2|.|TRBV19|TRBJ2-7
CASSTLLAGELGSLYF
TGTGCCAGTAGTACCCTACTAGCGGGAGAATTGGGATCGCTGTACTTC
>TRBD1|.|TRBV28|TRBJ1-5
CASSLGQGHQPQHF
TGTGCCAGCAGTTTGGGACAGGGTCATCAGCCCCAGCATTTT
>TRBD2|.|TRBV14|TRBJ2-3
CASSQETSGRLDTQYF
TGTGCCAGCAGCCAAGAGACTAGCGGGAGATTGGATACGCAGTATTTT
>TRBD1|.|TRBV13|TRBJ2-7
CASSTGTGESYEQYF
TGTGCCAGCAGCACCGGGACAGGAGAATCCTACGAGCAGTACTTC
>TRBD1|.|TRBV10-3|TRBJ2-5
CAIKKGQGGSAETQYF
TGTGCCATCAAAAAGGGACAGGGGGGATCTGCAGAGACCCAGTACTTC
>TRBD1|.|TRBV4-3|TRBJ1-1
CASSQDSPGQGYTEAFF
TGCGCCAGCAGCCAAGATTCCCCCGGACAGGGGTACACTGAAGCTTTCTTT
>.|.|TRBV6-5|TRBJ1-4
CASSRQSSNEKLFF
TGTGCCAGCAGTCGACAGAGCTCTAATGAAAAACTGTTTTTT